Each of the 12 T cell receptor beta chains below was sequenced from the same sample in a study of T cell clusters in autoimmune cytopenias. About 37,500 genome equivalents of blood DNA were amplified for TRB. Multiplex touch-down PCR amplified TRB using TRB-A and TRB-B pools in one tube. Reanalyzing the multiplex PCR reads, TCRdb keeps one entry per CDR3 protein, without DNA. The sample table includes about 12,000 distinct CDR3 sequences. This same sample was also taken into another study, of T cell repertoires in aging, cancer and after chemotherapy.

The sequenced material came from peripheral blood. These receptors all stem from a human donor in good health.

The rearrangement uses TRBV12-3 or TRBV12-4 and TRBJ1-4. This CDR3 is 14 amino acids long. CDR3 amino acids: CASSWQGSNEKLFF.

The gene calls are TRBV6-1 and TRBJ2-3; TCRdb calls TRBD2, which cannot be checked without DNA. The CDR3 is 15 amino acids. Germline lookup yields CDR1 MNHNS and CDR2 SASEGT. The CDR3 spells CTSSEWQRSTDTQYF.

The CDR3 here is CASSLGLAGDKSGNEQFF. The chain has TRBV5-6 and TRBJ2-1; the D gene TCRdb calls, TRBD2, cannot be checked with no DNA. CDR3 size: 18 residues. CDR1 is SGHDT and CDR2 is YYEEEE in the germline V gene.

This rearrangement joins TRBV5-4 to TRBJ1-1; TCRdb picks TRBD1, but there is no DNA to check that call. Germline V gene data show CDR1 as SGHNT and CDR2 as YYREEE (reference sequence). The CDR3 runs 15 residues. CDR3 in amino acids: CASSQGQGMNTEAFF.

The chain links TRBV5-4 to TRBJ2-2; TCRdb picks TRBD1, but there is no DNA to check that call. Germline V gene data show CDR1 as SGHNT and CDR2 as YYREEE (reference sequence). This CDR3 is 16 amino acids long. The CDR3 protein is CASSLPPGGNTGELFF.

The chain has TRBV19 and TRBJ2-7; TCRdb proposes TRBD1, but this gene call is untestable without DNA. Germline CDR1 reads LNHDA; CDR2 reads SQIVND (reference sequence). This CDR3 is built from 15 residues. The CDR3: CASSMGGPTRYEQYF.

This clonotype registers medium-sized by frequency. This chain links TRBV19 with TRBJ2-5; lacking DNA, the TRBD2 call made by TCRdb goes unchecked. The CDR3 sequence is 14 residues long. Germline assignment: CDR1 LNHDA and CDR2 SQIVND (reference sequence). CDR3 sequence reads: CASSIGAGVETQYF.

The V and J genes are TRBV19 and TRBJ1-1. The CDR3 totals 16 residues. CDR1 LNHDA and CDR2 SQIVND come from the germline V gene (reference sequence). The CDR3 is CASNRRDGPMNTEAFF. Supplemented by reference TRBV19 and TRBJ1-1, the full variable domain reads DGGITQSPKYLFRKEGQNVTLSCEQNLNHDAMYWYRQDPGQGLRLIYYSQIVNDFQKGDIAEGYSVSREKKESFPLTVTSAQKNPTAFYLCASNRRDGPMNTEAFFGQGTRLTVV.

This clonotype registers medium-sized by frequency. The chain combines TRBV29-1 with TRBJ2-1; the TRBD2 assignment by TCRdb is unverifiable without DNA. Germline lookup yields CDR1 SQVTM and CDR2 ANQGSEA. The CDR3 runs to 12 residues. This CDR3 is CSVGDQYNEQFF.

The CDR3 sequence: CASSLIRQGVTF. The chain employs TRBV12-3 or TRBV12-4 and TRBJ1-2; TCRdb indicates TRBD1, and absent DNA this call remains unverified. The CDR3 is 12 amino acids.

This chain connects TRBV6-1 to TRBJ2-5. CDR1 and CDR2 from the germline V gene are MNHNS and SASEGT. CDR3 length equals 14 residues. The CDR3 loop is CASSVSVGQETQYF.

The V and J genes are TRBV5-4 and TRBJ1-1. The CDR3 has 15 residues. CDR1 is SGHNT, CDR2 YYREEE, per germline (reference sequence). CDR3 loop: CASSLGSAMNTEAFF. Combining the CDR3 with reference TRBV5-4 and TRBJ1-1 gives the whole variable domain ETGVTQSPTHLIKTRGQQVTLRCSSQSGHNTVSWYQQALGQGPQFIFQYYREEENGRGNFPPRFSGLQFPNYSSELNVNALELDDSALYLCASSLGSAMNTEAFFGQGTRLTVV.